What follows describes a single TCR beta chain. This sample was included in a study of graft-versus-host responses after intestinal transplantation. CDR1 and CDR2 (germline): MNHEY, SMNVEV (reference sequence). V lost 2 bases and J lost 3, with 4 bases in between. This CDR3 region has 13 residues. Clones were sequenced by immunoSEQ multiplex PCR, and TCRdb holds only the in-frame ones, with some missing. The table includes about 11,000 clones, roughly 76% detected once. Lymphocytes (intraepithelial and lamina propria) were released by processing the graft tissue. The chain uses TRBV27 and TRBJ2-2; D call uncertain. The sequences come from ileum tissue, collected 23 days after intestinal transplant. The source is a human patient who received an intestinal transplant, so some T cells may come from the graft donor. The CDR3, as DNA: TGTGCCAGCAGTTTAATGGACACCGGGGAGCTGTTTTTT. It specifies CASSLMDTGELFF.